What follows are 20 T cell receptor beta chains derived from one specimen sequenced in a study of somatic mutations in cytotoxic T cells in rheumatoid arthritis. Only in-frame clones appear in the TCRdb table, and some are missing; sequencing was by immunoSEQ multiplex PCR. In the table there are 15,000 to 20,000 clones, almost 85% of which are singletons. The sample taken for sequencing was CD8+ T cells sorted from blood. These receptors were collected from a woman in her forties or fifties in good health.

The rearrangement joins TRBV6-6 to TRBJ2-3; D remains ambiguous. CDR3 size: 14 residues. Per the germline V gene, CDR1 is MNHNY and CDR2 is SVGAGI (reference sequence). V dropped 1 base and J dropped 4 bases, with 9 bases sitting between them. CDR3: CASSYYDSPDTQYF. The CDR3 nucleotides are TGTGCCAGCAGTTACTATGACTCCCCAGATACGCAGTATTTT.

V usage is TRBV7-8 and J usage is TRBJ1-1, with TRBD1 identical over 10 bases. Losses at the gene ends were 3 bases for V and 6 bases for J; bases not matched to a gene: 7. Per germline, CDR1 SGHVS and CDR2 FQNEAQ. The CDR3 has 15 residues. The CDR3 spells CASSLGRTGGAEAFF. CDR3 in DNA: TGTGCCAGCAGCTTGGGAAGGACAGGGGGTGCTGAAGCTTTCTTT.

CDR3 sequence (DNA): TGTGCCAGCAGTTACTCTACGGGGAGCACAGATACGCAGTATTTT. Protein product: CASSYSTGSTDTQYF. This chain connects TRBV6-5 to TRBJ2-3; maybe TRBD2 (5 bases). This CDR3 comprises 15 residues. CDR1 is MNHEY, CDR2 SVGAGI, per germline. The V end was cut by 0 bases, the J end by 0 bases, with 7 bases between.

This clone came up once. The V and J genes are TRBV30 and TRBJ1-3, with a possible D match to TRBD1 (6 bases). Germline V CDR1 and CDR2: GTSNPN, SVGIG (reference sequence). V lost 3 bases, J lost 2 bases, and 11 bases lay in between. The CDR3 sequence is 14 residues long. The CDR3 sequence: CAWRGRGPGNTIYF. CDR3 bases: TGTGCCTGGAGGGGGCGGGGGCCTGGAAACACCATATATTTT. Drawing the rest from reference TRBV30 and TRBJ1-3, the complete variable domain is SQTIHQWPATLVQPVGSPLSLECTVEGTSNPNLYWYRQAAGRGLQLLFYSVGIGQISSEVPQNLSASRPQDRQFILSSKKLLLSDSGFYLCAWRGRGPGNTIYFGEGSWLTVV.

J is TRBJ1-2 and V is TRBV9; 7 bases agree with TRBD1. Germline V gives CDR1 SGDLS, CDR2 YYNGEE. The V and J ends lost 4 bases and 8 bases, in that order; junction bases with no gene match: 14. The CDR3 has 15 amino acids. In DNA, the CDR3 is TGTGCCAGCAGCACAATCGTCGCAGGGGGGGAAGGCTACACCTTC. This translates into CASSTIVAGGEGYTF.

The chain is built from TRBV5-5 and TRBJ2-1; 7 bases fit TRBD1. Germline V CDR1 and CDR2: SGHKS, YYEKEE (reference sequence). The trim removed 3 bases at V and 5 bases at J, leaving 11 bases unmatched. The CDR3 length is 16 residues. DNA of the CDR3: TGTGCCAGCAGCTCCGACCGACGGACAGGCGACAATGAGCAGTTCTTC. It codes for CASSSDRRTGDNEQFF.

The rearrangement uses TRBV27 and TRBJ1-1, with D unresolved. The CDR3 is 14 amino acids. Germline V lookup: CDR1 MNHEY, CDR2 SMNVEV (reference sequence). V lost 2 bases, J lost 2 bases, and 9 bases lay in between. The CDR3 DNA is TGTGCCAGCAGTTTAACGATGGGTAACACTGAAGCTTTCTTT. It codes for CASSLTMGNTEAFF.

The CDR3 sequence: CATLKVAKNNEQFF. The CDR3 bases are TGTGCCACTTTGAAGGTAGCGAAGAACAATGAGCAGTTCTTC. This sequence joins TRBV2 and TRBJ2-1; tentative D call: TRBD2 (5 bases). CDR1 and CDR2 from the germline V gene are SNHLY and FYNNEI. V gave up 10 bases and J gave up 5 bases, with 18 bases separating them. This CDR3 has 14 residues.

This clone was detected a few times. This chain connects TRBV4-3 to TRBJ2-2, with a possible D match to TRBD1 (6 bases). CDR1 is LGHNA, CDR2 YSLEER, per germline. Trimming stripped 0 bases from V and 5 bases from J, with 13 bases between. This CDR3 contains 16 residues. The CDR3 DNA follows: TGCGCCAGCAGCCAAGATCTGCAGGGGAGTACCGGGGAGCTGTTTTTT. The encoded protein is CASSQDLQGSTGELFF.

The chain uses TRBV2 and TRBJ2-7; TRBD2 matches at 8 bases. The CDR3 runs 16 residues. Germline lookup yields CDR1 SNHLY and CDR2 FYNNEI. V shed 4 bases and J 2 bases; nucleotides not matched to a gene: 10. CDR3 amino acids: CASSVPGLGVTYEQYF. In DNA form, the CDR3 reads TGTGCCAGCAGTGTTCCGGGACTAGGGGTAACCTACGAGCAGTACTTC.

This chain links TRBV2 with TRBJ2-7, with no clear D. The germline gives CDR1 SNHLY, CDR2 FYNNEI. The CDR3 consists of 13 residues. V was pared by 7 bases and J by 3 bases, with 13 bases between. The chain's CDR3 is CASMFTANYEQYF. The CDR3 DNA reads as TGTGCCAGCATGTTCACAGCCAACTACGAGCAGTACTTC.

The J gene is TRBJ2-3, the V gene TRBV27, with TRBD2 matching over 14 bases. Germline trimming cut 7 bases from V and 5 bases from J; bases unmatched to any gene: 8. This CDR3 is built from 16 residues. Germline CDR1 and CDR2: MNHEY and SMNVEV (reference sequence). For the CDR3, the DNA is TGTGCCAGCATCCTGACTAGCGGGAGGGCCGGAGATACGCAGTATTTT. As protein: CASILTSGRAGDTQYF.

The chain couples TRBV20-1 to TRBJ2-7, with D unclear. CDR1 is DFQATT and CDR2 is SNEGSKA in the germline V gene (reference sequence). V was clipped by 1 base and J by 5 bases, with 6 bases between them. The CDR3 is 11 residues long. The chain's CDR3 is CSARGLDEQYF. In DNA form, the CDR3 reads TGCAGTGCTAGAGGTCTCGACGAGCAGTACTTC.

This chain connects TRBV28 to TRBJ1-1; tentatively, D is TRBD1 (6 bases). Germline V gene data show CDR1 as MDHEN and CDR2 as SYDVKM. CDR3 length: 14 residues. V dropped 6 bases and J dropped 8 bases, with 19 bases sitting between them. CDR3 sequence (DNA): TGTGCCAGCAGGGTAACAGGGTTTCTTGGGGAAGCTTTCTTT. As protein: CASRVTGFLGEAFF. Together with reference TRBV28 and TRBJ1-1, the CDR3 gives the full variable domain: DVKVTQSSRYLVKRTGEKVFLECVQDMDHENMFWYRQDPGLGLRLIYFSYDVKMKEKGDIPEGYSVSREKKERFSLILESASTNQTSMYLCASRVTGFLGEAFFGQGTRLTVV.

The chain recombines TRBV5-1 with TRBJ2-3, with D possibly TRBD1 on 6 matching bases. Germline V gene lookup returns CDR1 SGHRS and CDR2 YFSETQ. V was cut by 6 bases and J by 0 bases, with 11 bases left in between. The CDR3 covers 14 residues. CDR3 sequence (DNA): TGCGCCAGCACCCCGGGACACAGCACAGATACGCAGTATTTT. As protein: CASTPGHSTDTQYF. The whole variable domain, filled in from reference TRBV5-1 and TRBJ2-3, reads KAGVTQTPRYLIKTRGQQVTLSCSPISGHRSVSWYQQTPGQGLQFLFEYFSETQRNKGNFPGRFSGRQFSNSRSEMNVSTLELGDSALYLCASTPGHSTDTQYFGPGTRLTVL.

This clone was observed a few times. CDR3 amino acids: CASSDSTGGYNEQFF. CDR3 DNA sequence: TGTGCCAGCAGTGACTCGACAGGGGGCTACAATGAGCAGTTCTTC. This rearrangement joins TRBV6-4 to TRBJ2-1; 9 positions match TRBD1. The V gene end was trimmed by 0 bases and the J gene end by 3 bases; junction bases not matched to a gene: 0. Germline CDR1 MRHNA, CDR2 SNTAGT. CDR3 size: 15 residues.

The chain recombines TRBV5-1 with TRBJ2-7; D might be TRBD2 (5 bases). Trimming removed 1 base at V and 2 bases at J, with 10 bases between. CDR1 SGHRS and CDR2 YFSETQ come from the germline V gene. This CDR3 is 14 amino acids long. The chain's CDR3 is CASSLTVEAYEQYF. Written as DNA, the CDR3 is TGCGCCAGCAGCTTGACAGTGGAGGCCTACGAGCAGTACTTC.

The chain links TRBV4-2 to TRBJ1-1; D not certain. The germline V and J ends were trimmed by 1 base and 1 base, with 4 bases remaining between them. CDR3 length: 13 amino acids. Per the germline V gene, CDR1 is LGHNA and CDR2 is YNFKEQ. The CDR3, as DNA: TGTGCCAGCAGCCAAGCGGGGAACACTGAAGCTTTCTTT. Translation gives CASSQAGNTEAFF.

The V call is TRBV9, the J call TRBJ2-7, with D possibly matching TRBD2 (6 bases). Deletions cut 3 bases from V and 0 bases from J, with 16 bases between. CDR1 SGDLS and CDR2 YYNGEE come from the germline V gene. There are 16 residues in the CDR3. The CDR3 spells CASSGGEGASSYEQYF. CDR3 in DNA: TGTGCCAGCAGCGGGGGGGAAGGGGCTAGCTCCTACGAGCAGTACTTC.

V gene TRBV15 combines with J gene TRBJ2-7; D may be TRBD2 (5 bases). This CDR3 region has 12 residues. Deletions cut 8 bases from V and 4 bases from J, with 12 bases between. The germline CDR1 and CDR2 sequences are LNHNV and YYDKDF (reference sequence). CDR3 amino acids: CATGGGYYEQYF. The CDR3 region has the DNA TGTGCCACCGGAGGCGGGTATTACGAGCAGTACTTC.